Below, 29 T cell receptor beta chains from the same sample are listed, as sequenced in a study of PD-1 blockade in classical Hodgkin lymphoma. TCRdb keeps only in-frame clones here, not all; method: immunoSEQ multiplex PCR. This sample has tens of thousands of clones, with more than 75% found just once. No patient escaped relapse after autologous stem cell transplantation, and brentuximab vedotin exposure varied. The material sequenced was peripheral blood mononuclear cells (PBMCs), taken at baseline. The receptors originated from a human donor with classical Hodgkin lymphoma.

J is TRBJ2-5 and V is TRBV13; no definite D call. Trimming removed 1 base from V and 5 bases from J, with 8 bases in between. The CDR3 has 13 residues. Germline V gene sequence: CDR1 PRHDT, CDR2 FYEKMQ (reference sequence). CDR3 residues: CASSLAGLETQYF. CDR3 nucleotides: TGTGCCAGCAGCTTAGCCGGGTTGGAGACCCAGTACTTC.

The gene calls are TRBV6-5 and TRBJ2-1; TRBD2 is a possible D gene (6 bases). Between the trimmed V and J ends, which lost 2 bases and 8 bases, there was a span of 16 bases. Germline assignment: CDR1 MNHEY and CDR2 SVGAGI. The CDR3 contains 15 residues. The CDR3 bases are TGTGCCAGCAGTTACGGGGCGGGATTCGTAGATGAGCAGTTCTTC. Translated: CASSYGAGFVDEQFF.

The chain joins TRBV5-4 to TRBJ2-7, with 13 positions matching TRBD2. The germline gives CDR1 SGHNT, CDR2 YYREEE (reference sequence). The CDR3 loop spans 15 amino acids. Trimming removed 2 bases from V and 4 bases from J; junction bases left unmatched: 3. CDR3: CASSLWTSGSYEQYF. The CDR3 region has the DNA TGTGCCAGCAGCTTATGGACTAGCGGGAGTTACGAGCAGTACTTC.

In the case of this clone: An end of the junction does not agree with germline; a read error may underlie this. The V and J genes are TRBV10-3 and TRBJ2-2; tentative D call: TRBD1 (6 bases). The germline V gene encodes CDR1 ENHRY and CDR2 SYGVKD. The CDR3 length is 15 residues. This CDR3 is CASSYAGQIYGELFF. CDR3 bases: TGTGCCAGCAGTTACGCCGGACAGATTTACGGGGAGCTGTTTTTT.

V usage is TRBV4-1 and J usage is TRBJ2-7; D is perhaps TRBD2 (7 bases). V lost 0 bases to trimming and J lost 3 bases, with 12 bases between them. The CDR3 spans 15 residues. Germline CDR1 is MGHRA and CDR2 is YSYEKL. CDR3 sequence reads: CASSQEGRGNYEQYF. Written as DNA, the CDR3 is TGCGCCAGCAGCCAAGAAGGGAGGGGGAACTACGAGCAGTACTTC.

The V and J genes are TRBV5-1 and TRBJ2-7; D is possibly TRBD2 (6 bases). The CDR3 has 13 residues. CDR1 SGHRS and CDR2 YFSETQ come from the germline V gene. Trimming pared 5 bases from V and 3 bases from J, leaving 12 bases between. The CDR3: CASSGQGGYEQYF. The CDR3 DNA is TGCGCCAGCAGTGGTCAGGGAGGCTACGAGCAGTACTTC.

This clone was seen a handful of times. The chain has TRBV7-9 and TRBJ2-7, with D possibly being TRBD2 (7 bases). The V gene's germline CDR1 is SEHNR and CDR2 FQNEAQ (reference sequence). Trimming removed 2 bases at V and 3 bases at J, with 11 bases between. The CDR3 has 14 residues. CDR3 protein: CASSLHREGYEQYF. CDR3 bases: TGTGCCAGCAGCTTACACAGGGAGGGCTACGAGCAGTACTTC.

V is TRBV5-5 and J is TRBJ2-7; D not certain. From germline, CDR1 is SGHKS and CDR2 YYEKEE (reference sequence). Trimming cost V 0 bases and J 6 bases, with 10 bases left between them. The CDR3 contains 13 residues. The CDR3: CASSLVVPSEQYF. The CDR3 nucleotides are TGTGCCAGCAGCTTGGTTGTTCCGTCCGAGCAGTACTTC. Full variable domain (missing parts from reference TRBV5-5 and TRBJ2-7): DAGVTQSPTHLIKTRGQQVTLRCSPISGHKSVSWYQQVLGQGPQFIFQYYEKEERGRGNFPDRFSARQFPNYSSELNVNALLLGDSALYLCASSLVVPSEQYFGPGTRLTVT.

V usage is TRBV28 and J usage is TRBJ2-7, with no clear D. The CDR3 is made up of 11 amino acids. The V gene's germline CDR1 is MDHEN and CDR2 SYDVKM. Deletions cut 3 bases from V and 2 bases from J, with 2 bases between. CDR3 region: CASSFTYEQYF. The CDR3 DNA is TGTGCCAGCAGTTTTACCTACGAGCAGTACTTC.

This chain uses TRBV19 with TRBJ2-7, with 9 bases matching TRBD2. The CDR3 spans 17 residues. CDR1 and CDR2 from the germline V gene are LNHDA and SQIVND (reference sequence). V trimming: 5 bases; J trimming: 4 bases; junction bases outside the gene matches: 15. In DNA, the CDR3 is TGTGCCAGTAGTCTCGGCAAGGGTAGCGGGAGCAGGTACGAGCAGTACTTC. Protein: CASSLGKGSGSRYEQYF.

This chain uses TRBV7-9 with TRBJ2-1; 14 nucleotides agree with TRBD2. Germline V gives CDR1 SEHNR, CDR2 FQNEAQ (reference sequence). V lost 4 bases to trimming and J lost 10 bases; unmatched junction nucleotides: 12. The CDR3 has 17 amino acids. The CDR3: CASSSMGLAGEFREQFF. CDR3 in DNA: TGTGCCAGCAGCTCAATGGGACTAGCGGGAGAATTTAGGGAGCAGTTCTTC.

The V call is TRBV13, the J call TRBJ2-7; TRBD1 agrees at 7 bases. Germline assignment: CDR1 PRHDT and CDR2 FYEKMQ (reference sequence). J lost 2 bases, V lost 4 bases, and 8 bases had no gene match. The CDR3 totals 15 residues. In DNA, the CDR3 is TGTGCCAGCAGCTCCGGACAGGATTTAACCTACGAGCAGTACTTC. Translating it yields CASSSGQDLTYEQYF.

The chain recombines TRBV28 with TRBJ2-1; D may be TRBD2 (7 bases). The CDR3 has 14 amino acids. Germline V gives CDR1 MDHEN, CDR2 SYDVKM. V shed 2 bases and J shed 6 bases, with 11 bases lying between them. The CDR3 region has the DNA TGTGCCAGCAGTTTACCGGGGGGCCTCAATGAGCAGTTCTTC. This codes for CASSLPGGLNEQFF.

This rearrangement joins TRBV28 to TRBJ1-2, with D maybe TRBD1 (5 bases). Germline V gene lookup returns CDR1 MDHEN and CDR2 SYDVKM. This CDR3 spans 13 amino acids. With 3 bases removed from V and 8 bases from J, the gap between germline ends came to 13 bases. The CDR3 region is CASSFQGSLGYTF. DNA for the CDR3: TGTGCCAGCAGTTTCCAGGGATCTCTCGGCTACACCTTC.

V is TRBV7-8 and J is TRBJ2-1; TRBD2 might be the D (6 bases). V lost 5 bases and J lost 10, with 12 bases in between. The CDR3 contains 12 residues. Germline CDR1 reads SGHVS; CDR2 reads FQNEAQ. CDR3 nucleotide sequence: TGTGCCAGCAGCCCCAATGGAGGGGAGCAGTTCTTC. This encodes CASSPNGGEQFF.

The gene calls are TRBV4-2 and TRBJ2-3; perhaps TRBD2 as D (6 bases). The V end was cut by 5 bases, the J end by 2 bases, with 11 bases between. The CDR3 sequence is 14 residues long. CDR1 is LGHNA and CDR2 is YNFKEQ in the germline V gene. Written as DNA, the CDR3 is TGTGCCAGCAGCTTGGCTAGCGCCACAGATACGCAGTATTTT. Translated: CASSLASATDTQYF.

The chain links TRBV7-8 to TRBJ2-7, with D perhaps matching TRBD2 (6 bases). V was trimmed by 3 bases and J by 3 bases, leaving 15 bases between them. CDR1 is SGHVS and CDR2 is FQNEAQ in the germline V gene. The CDR3 is 15 residues long. DNA for the CDR3: TGTGCCAGCAGCTTCCAAAGGGAGGATGACTACGAGCAGTACTTC. This sequence encodes CASSFQREDDYEQYF.

The CDR3, as DNA: TGTGCCAGCAGTCACAAGCAAGACAGGGGGAATCAGCCCCAGCATTTT. Its translation is CASSHKQDRGNQPQHF. The rearrangement links TRBV27 to TRBJ1-5; 9 bases match TRBD1. This CDR3 has 16 residues. CDR1 is MNHEY, CDR2 SMNVEV, per germline (reference sequence). V shed 5 bases and J 4 bases; nucleotides not matched to a gene: 9.

The chain uses TRBV7-8 and TRBJ2-7; 9 bases map to TRBD2. The germline CDR1 and CDR2 sequences are SGHVS and FQNEAQ. Germline trimming cut 5 bases from V and 3 bases from J; bases unmatched to any gene: 14. The CDR3 is 17 residues long. DNA for the CDR3: TGTGCCAGCAGCCCGCGGAGGTTTGGGACTAGCCTCTACGAGCAGTACTTC. It translates to CASSPRRFGTSLYEQYF.

The gene calls are TRBV27 and TRBJ1-1, with D perhaps matching TRBD1 (5 bases). Trimming took 4 bases from V and 2 from J, leaving 14 bases between them. This CDR3 is built from 15 residues. Germline CDR1 is MNHEY and CDR2 is SMNVEV (reference sequence). The CDR3 sequence is CASSSSGGINTEAFF. CDR3 coding DNA: TGTGCCAGCAGTTCCAGCGGGGGAATCAACACTGAAGCTTTCTTT.

The genes are TRBV4-1 and TRBJ2-7; D possibly uses TRBD1 or TRBD2 (5 bases each). The CDR3 contains 14 residues. Germline values: CDR1 MGHRA, CDR2 YSYEKL. V was clipped by 6 bases and J by 2 bases, with 14 bases between them. DNA for the CDR3: TGCGCCAGCAGGGAAAAATTGGGACCCTACGAGCAGTACTTC. Amino acid sequence: CASREKLGPYEQYF.

In regard to this clone: Distinct nucleotide sequences in the sample also encode this CDR3. The rearrangement joins TRBV27 to TRBJ1-1; possibly TRBD1 for D (6 bases). Trimming left V 3 bases short and J 1 base short, with 6 bases between. Germline V gene data show CDR1 as MNHEY and CDR2 as SMNVEV (reference sequence). The CDR3 runs 13 residues. In DNA, the CDR3 is TGTGCCAGCAGTTTGGGACAGAACACTGAAGCTTTCTTT. Protein sequence: CASSLGQNTEAFF.

The CDR3 loop reads CASKPDRAQETQYF. The DNA of the CDR3 is TGTGCCAGCAAACCGGACCGCGCCCAAGAGACCCAGTACTTC. The chain links TRBV2 to TRBJ2-5; D gene unclear. Germline-derived CDR1 and CDR2 are SNHLY and FYNNEI. The CDR3 covers 14 residues. V gave up 7 bases and J gave up 1 base, with 13 bases separating them.

This clone was counted a single time. The sample contains more than one DNA sequence encoding this CDR3. The V gene is TRBV19, the J gene TRBJ2-7, with unresolved D. The germline V and J ends were trimmed by 3 bases and 4 bases, with 4 bases remaining between them. Germline loops: CDR1 LNHDA, CDR2 SQIVND (reference sequence). The CDR3 has 11 amino acids. The CDR3 bases are TGTGCCAGTAGTATCGGGTACGAGCAGTACTTC. Amino acids: CASSIGYEQYF.

The chain is built from TRBV2 and TRBJ2-3; D is ambiguous. This CDR3 has 14 residues. In germline, CDR1 is SNHLY, CDR2 FYNNEI. V was clipped by 3 bases and J by 1 base, with 8 bases between them. The CDR3 bases are TGTGCCAGCAGTGATTTGTACGGCACAGATACGCAGTATTTT. This translates into CASSDLYGTDTQYF.

V usage is TRBV28 and J usage is TRBJ2-7, with 7 bases lining up with TRBD2. The ends lost 3 bases at V and 2 bases at J; junction bases unmatched: 10. The CDR3 runs to 16 residues. CDR1 and CDR2 (germline): MDHEN, SYDVKM. CDR3 nucleotides: TGTGCCAGCAGTTTTACTCCGGGACTACCGGCCTACGAGCAGTACTTC. This codes for CASSFTPGLPAYEQYF. Full variable domain (rest looked up from reference TRBV28 and TRBJ2-7): DVKVTQSSRYLVKRTGEKVFLECVQDMDHENMFWYRQDPGLGLRLIYFSYDVKMKEKGDIPEGYSVSREKKERFSLILESASTNQTSMYLCASSFTPGLPAYEQYFGPGTRLTVT.

The DNA for the CDR3 is TGTGCCGCCGGACTAGCCCACAATGAGCAGTTCTTC. Its translation is CAAGLAHNEQFF. This chain joins TRBV7-9 and TRBJ2-1; 8 nucleotides match TRBD2. CDR3 size: 12 residues. The ends lost 11 bases at V and 5 bases at J; junction bases unmatched: 5. In germline, CDR1 is SEHNR, CDR2 FQNEAQ (reference sequence).

The rearrangement joins TRBV5-1 to TRBJ2-5; D might be TRBD2 (6 bases). Germline V gene sequence: CDR1 SGHRS, CDR2 YFSETQ. Trimming removed 5 bases from V and 1 base from J, with 15 bases in between. This CDR3 is 15 amino acids long. The CDR3 sequence is CASSTDAGTQETQYF. The CDR3 DNA reads as TGCGCCAGCAGTACAGATGCGGGGACCCAAGAGACCCAGTACTTC.

The chain uses TRBV5-5 and TRBJ1-2; weak D call: TRBD1 (5 bases). The CDR3 sequence is 13 residues long. With 2 bases removed from V and 6 bases from J, the gap between germline ends came to 11 bases. In germline, CDR1 is SGHKS, CDR2 YYEKEE (reference sequence). CDR3 bases: TGTGCCAGCAGCTTCCAGGGCAATGATGGCTACACCTTC. Translation: CASSFQGNDGYTF.